These 3 T cell receptor beta chains were all obtained from the same sample, sequenced in a study of blood T cell repertoires in COVID-19. Profiling relied on immunoSEQ multiplex PCR, and the TCRdb table lists in-frame clones only, not all of them. The repertoire consists of several thousand clones, with roughly nine tenths occurring once and the leading ten covering more than 15%. The sequenced sample consisted of peripheral blood. These receptors were obtained from a human donor in a cohort sampled during active COVID-19.

The chain has TRBV3-1 (or the pseudogene TRBV3-2) and TRBJ1-1; D gene ambiguous. Trimming took off 3 bases at V and 1 base at J, with 9 bases between the two ends. The CDR3 contains 14 residues. Germline assignment: CDR1 LGHDT and CDR2 YNNKEL (reference sequence). CDR3 sequence reads: CASSQRRENTEAFF. For the CDR3, the DNA is TGTGCCAGCAGCCAGAGGAGGGAGAACACTGAAGCTTTCTTT.

The chain employs TRBV10-3 and TRBJ2-5; D gene ambiguous. This CDR3 comprises 11 residues. CDR1 and CDR2 (germline): ENHRY, SYGVKD. Trimming stripped 3 bases from V and 4 bases from J, with 3 bases between. The DNA of the CDR3 is TGTGCCATCAGTGATCGAGAGACCCAGTACTTC. Protein sequence: CAISDRETQYF.

V usage is TRBV9 and J usage is TRBJ1-4; a weak D match, TRBD1 (5 bases). CDR1 is SGDLS, CDR2 YYNGEE, per germline. V dropped 4 bases and J dropped 4 bases, with 17 bases sitting between them. The CDR3 runs to 16 residues. Here the CDR3 reads CASSPSSGLNNEKLFF. The CDR3 DNA sequence: TGTGCCAGCAGCCCGAGTTCGGGACTGAATAATGAAAAACTGTTTTTT.